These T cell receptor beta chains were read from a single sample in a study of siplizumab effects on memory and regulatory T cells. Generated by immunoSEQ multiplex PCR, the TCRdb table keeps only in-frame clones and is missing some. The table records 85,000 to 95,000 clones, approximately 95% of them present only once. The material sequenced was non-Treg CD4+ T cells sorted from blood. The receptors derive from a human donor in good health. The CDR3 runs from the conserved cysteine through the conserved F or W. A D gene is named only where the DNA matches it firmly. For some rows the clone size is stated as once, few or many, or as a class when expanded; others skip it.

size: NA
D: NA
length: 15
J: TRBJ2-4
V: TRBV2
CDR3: CASSGTELAKNIQYF
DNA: TGTGCCAGCAGTGGGACAGAACTAGCCAAAAACATTCAGTACTTC

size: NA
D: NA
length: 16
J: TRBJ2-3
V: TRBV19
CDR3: CASSIGGGGPTDTQYF
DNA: TGTGCCAGTAGTATAGGTGGAGGGGGACCCACAGATACGCAGTATTTT

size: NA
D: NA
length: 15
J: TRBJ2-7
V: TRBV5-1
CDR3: CASSLSVQGINEQYF
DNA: TGCGCCAGCAGCTTATCTGTCCAGGGAATAAACGAGCAGTACTTC

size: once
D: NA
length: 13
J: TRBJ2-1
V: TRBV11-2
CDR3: CASIRGSDDEQFF
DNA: TGTGCCAGCATTAGAGGTTCGGACGATGAGCAGTTCTTC

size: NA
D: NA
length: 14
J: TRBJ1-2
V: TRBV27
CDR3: CASSLSGRKDGYTF
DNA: TGTGCCAGCAGTTTATCGGGGCGGAAAGATGGCTACACCTTC

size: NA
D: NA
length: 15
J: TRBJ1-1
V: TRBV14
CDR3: CASSMRLQLNTEAFF
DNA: TGTGCCAGCAGCATGCGGCTGCAATTAAACACTGAAGCTTTCTTT

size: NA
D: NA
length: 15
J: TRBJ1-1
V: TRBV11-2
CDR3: CASSPSTGKNTEAFF
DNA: TGTGCCAGCAGCCCTTCTACAGGCAAGAACACTGAAGCTTTCTTT

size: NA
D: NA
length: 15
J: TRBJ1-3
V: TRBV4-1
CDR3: CASSRLHISGNTIYF
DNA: TGCGCCAGCAGCCGCCTACATATCTCTGGAAACACCATATATTTT

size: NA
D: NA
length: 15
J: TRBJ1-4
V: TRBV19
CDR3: CASSMHKATNEKLFF
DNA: TGTGCCAGTAGTATGCACAAGGCAACTAATGAAAAACTGTTTTTT

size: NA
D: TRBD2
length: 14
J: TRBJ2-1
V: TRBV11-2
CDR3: CASRRSGGWNEQFF
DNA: TGTGCCAGTCGGAGGAGCGGGGGTTGGAATGAGCAGTTCTTC

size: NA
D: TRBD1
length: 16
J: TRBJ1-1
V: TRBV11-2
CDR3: CASSLGPRQGSAEAFF
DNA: TGTGCCAGCAGCTTAGGTCCGAGACAGGGGAGCGCTGAAGCTTTCTTT

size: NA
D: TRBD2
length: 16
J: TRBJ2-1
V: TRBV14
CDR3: CASSRQRGSSYNEQFF
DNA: TGTGCCAGCAGCCGTCAGCGGGGGAGCTCCTACAATGAGCAGTTCTTC

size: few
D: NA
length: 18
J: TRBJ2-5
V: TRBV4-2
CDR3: CASSQDPSGPGRQETQYF
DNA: TGTGCCAGCAGCCAAGATCCCTCGGGACCTGGGCGACAAGAGACCCAGTACTTC

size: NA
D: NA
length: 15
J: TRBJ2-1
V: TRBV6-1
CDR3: CASRADGQPYNEQFF
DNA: TGTGCCAGCAGGGCCGACGGACAGCCCTACAATGAGCAGTTCTTC

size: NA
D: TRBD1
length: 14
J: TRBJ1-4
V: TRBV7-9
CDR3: CASSQGTGAEKLFF
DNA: TGTGCCAGCAGCCAAGGGACAGGGGCCGAAAAACTGTTTTTT

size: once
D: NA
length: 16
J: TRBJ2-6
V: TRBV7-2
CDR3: CASSPKFRSGANVLTF
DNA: TGTGCCAGCAGCCCCAAGTTCCGCTCTGGGGCCAACGTCCTGACTTTC

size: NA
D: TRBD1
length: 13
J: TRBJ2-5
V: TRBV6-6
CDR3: CASRRDRVETQYF
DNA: TGTGCCAGCAGGCGCGACAGGGTGGAGACCCAGTACTTC

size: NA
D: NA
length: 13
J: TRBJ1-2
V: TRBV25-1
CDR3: CANRPAGGYGYTF
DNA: TGTGCCAACAGACCAGCCGGAGGCTATGGCTACACCTTC

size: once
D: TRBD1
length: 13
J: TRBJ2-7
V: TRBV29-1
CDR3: CSAPGQGSYEQYF
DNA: TGCAGCGCACCGGGACAGGGTTCTTACGAGCAGTACTTC

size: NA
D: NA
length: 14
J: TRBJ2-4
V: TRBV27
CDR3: CASSQAIGTAGQYF
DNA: TGTGCCAGCAGTCAAGCGATCGGGACAGCGGGACAGTACTTC

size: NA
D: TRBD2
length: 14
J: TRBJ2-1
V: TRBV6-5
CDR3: CASSSASGYNEQFF
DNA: TGTGCCAGCAGTTCAGCTAGCGGGTACAATGAGCAGTTCTTC

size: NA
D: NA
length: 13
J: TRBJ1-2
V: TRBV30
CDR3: CAWSSGINYGYTF
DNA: TGTGCCTGGAGTAGCGGTATTAACTATGGCTACACCTTC

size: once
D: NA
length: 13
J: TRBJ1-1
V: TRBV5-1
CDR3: CASSLIMNTEAFF
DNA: TGCGCCAGCAGCCTGATTATGAACACTGAAGCTTTCTTT

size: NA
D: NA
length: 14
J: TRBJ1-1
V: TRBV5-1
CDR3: CASSLEEGGNEAFF
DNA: TGCGCCAGCAGCTTGGAAGAGGGAGGCAATGAAGCTTTCTTT

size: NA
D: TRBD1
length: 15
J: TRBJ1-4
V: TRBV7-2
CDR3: CASSSTTGRGEKLFF
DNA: TGTGCCAGCAGCTCGACGACAGGGCGAGGTGAAAAACTGTTTTTT

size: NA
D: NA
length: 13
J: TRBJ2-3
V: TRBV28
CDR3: CASSPASTDTQYF
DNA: TGTGCCAGCAGCCCTGCGAGCACAGATACGCAGTATTTT

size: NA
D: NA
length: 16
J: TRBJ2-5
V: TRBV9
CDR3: CASSVGPGGKQETQYF
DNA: TGTGCCAGCAGCGTGGGTCCTGGGGGAAAACAAGAGACCCAGTACTTC

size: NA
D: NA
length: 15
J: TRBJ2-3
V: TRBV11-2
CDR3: CASSFGGLNTDTQYF
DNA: TGTGCCAGCAGCTTTGGCGGGTTAAACACAGATACGCAGTATTTT

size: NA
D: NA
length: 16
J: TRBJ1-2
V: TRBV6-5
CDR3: CASSYVGAGANYGYTF
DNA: TGTGCCAGCAGTTACGTCGGGGCAGGAGCTAACTATGGCTACACCTTC

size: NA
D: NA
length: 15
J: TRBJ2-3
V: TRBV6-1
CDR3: CASSEGVQGTDTQYF
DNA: TGTGCCAGCAGTGAAGGCGTACAGGGCACAGATACGCAGTATTTT

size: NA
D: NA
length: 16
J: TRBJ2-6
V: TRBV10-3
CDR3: CAIRPEGSSGANVLTF
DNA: TGTGCCATCAGACCGGAGGGGAGCTCTGGGGCCAACGTCCTGACTTTC

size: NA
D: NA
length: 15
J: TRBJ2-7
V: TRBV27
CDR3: CASSARFDTGYEQYF
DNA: TGTGCCAGCAGTGCCCGATTCGACACAGGCTACGAGCAGTACTTC

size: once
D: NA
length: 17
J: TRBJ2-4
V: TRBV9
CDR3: CASSVGADSLAKNIQYF
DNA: TGTGCCAGCAGCGTTGGGGCGGATTCCCTAGCCAAAAACATTCAGTACTTC

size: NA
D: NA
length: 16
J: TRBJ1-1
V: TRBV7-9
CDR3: CASSPRQGSVNTEAFF
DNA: TGTGCCAGCAGCCCCCGGCAGGGAAGCGTGAACACTGAAGCTTTCTTT

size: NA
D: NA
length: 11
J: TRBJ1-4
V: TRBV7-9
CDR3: CASSQNEKLFF
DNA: TGTGCCAGCAGCCAGAATGAAAAACTGTTTTTT

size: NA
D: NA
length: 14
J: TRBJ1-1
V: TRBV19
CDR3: CASSIVEPATEAFF
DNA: TGTGCCAGTAGTATAGTCGAACCCGCCACTGAAGCTTTCTTT

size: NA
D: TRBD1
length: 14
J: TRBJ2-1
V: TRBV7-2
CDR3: CASSSDRGYNEQFF
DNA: TGTGCCAGCAGCTCGGACAGGGGATACAATGAGCAGTTCTTC

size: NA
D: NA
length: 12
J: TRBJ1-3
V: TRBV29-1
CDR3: CSVERSGNTIYF
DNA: TGCAGCGTTGAACGCTCTGGAAACACCATATATTTT

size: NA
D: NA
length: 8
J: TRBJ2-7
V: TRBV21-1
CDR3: CASTREHF
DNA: TGTGCCAGCACCAGAGAGCACTTC

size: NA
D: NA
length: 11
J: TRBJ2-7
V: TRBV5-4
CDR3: CASSFGAEQYF
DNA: TGTGCCAGCAGCTTCGGGGCCGAGCAGTACTTC

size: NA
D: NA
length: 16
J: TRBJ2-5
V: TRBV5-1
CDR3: CASSLTVHQPRGTQYF
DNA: TGCGCCAGCAGCTTGACTGTCCACCAACCCCGGGGGACCCAGTACTTC

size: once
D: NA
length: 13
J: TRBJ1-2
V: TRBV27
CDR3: CASSLGVDYGYTF
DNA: TGTGCCAGCAGTTTGGGGGTTGACTATGGCTACACCTTC

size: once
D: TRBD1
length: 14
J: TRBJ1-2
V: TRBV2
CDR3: CASSAGTGKEGYTF
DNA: TGTGCCAGCAGTGCAGGGACAGGGAAGGAAGGCTACACCTTC

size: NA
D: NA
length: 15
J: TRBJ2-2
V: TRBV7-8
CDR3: CASSRPGRGTGELFF
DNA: TGTGCCAGCAGCAGGCCGGGGCGCGGCACCGGGGAGCTGTTTTTT

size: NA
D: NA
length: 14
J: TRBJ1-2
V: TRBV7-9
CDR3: CASSLAGGDYGYTF
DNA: TGTGCCAGCAGCTTAGCAGGGGGGGACTATGGCTACACCTTC